The source of this T cell receptor (beta chain) is a study of T-cell memory formation after mild COVID-19. Using its own MiXCR run on the 5' RACE reads, TCRdb lists one record per CDR3 protein. The sample shows approximately 400,000 distinct CDR3 sequences, over 15% of them seen only once. This clonotype turned up a few times. The CDR3 spans 13 residues. Germline V CDR1 and CDR2: SGHKS, YYEKEE (reference sequence). Between the trimmed V and J ends, which lost 4 bases and 3 bases, there was a span of 11 bases. The sample comprised PBMCs or a T cell subset sorted from them (not recorded which). The chain recombines TRBV5-5 with TRBJ2-7, with a possible D match to TRBD1 (5 bases). This clonotype originated in a man aged 18 to 29 who had mild COVID-19 (a few samples of this study predate the infection). Cell type and time point are not known. CDR3 protein: CASSRPTDYEQYF. In nucleotides, the CDR3 is TGTGCCAGCAGCCGACCGACAGACTACGAGCAGTACTTC.